The clone carrying this T cell receptor beta chain was seen at least ten times. The antigen is undetermined. TCRdb itself ran the reads through MiXCR, one entry per CDR3 protein. The data hold some 480,000 distinct CDR3 sequences, with about 33% observed a single time. The data were obtained in a study of T cell repertoires in cytomegalovirus infection. Overall study: Indicated by public TCR beta signatures were CMV infection and matching HLA type.

V lost 5 bases to trimming and J lost 1 base, with 12 bases between them. CDR3 length: 14 residues. Germline CDR1 is SGHTA and CDR2 is FQGNSA. This rearrangement joins TRBV7-2 to TRBJ2-7, with D maybe TRBD1 (5 bases). This TCR was recovered from a human donor in good health (CMV status not recorded). Some clones in this sample may be carry-over from other donors' samples. The input for sequencing was cultured PBMCs, taken from culture after CMV antigen stimulation. CDR3 DNA: TGTGCCAGCAGCATGCTCAGGGCATCCTACGAGCAGTACTTC. Translation: CASSMLRASYEQYF.